The 7 T cell receptor beta chains in this list originate from one sample, sequenced in a study of shared clonotypes between healthy human individuals. Sequencing was performed with immunoSEQ multiplex PCR; in TCRdb, only in-frame clones are kept and a portion is missing. The sample holds about 2.1 million clones, 93% seen once. Naive CD8 cells lacked CD45RO and underwent positive selection for CCR7, leaving out terminally differentiated effector memory CD45RA+ cells. The sequenced sample was naive CD8+ T cells from PBMCs. These receptors all come from a young man in good health. Some clones in this sample may be carry-over from other donors' samples.

The rearrangement links TRBV19 to TRBJ1-5; maybe TRBD1 (6 bases). This CDR3 has 15 residues. Germline CDR1 reads LNHDA; CDR2 reads SQIVND (reference sequence). The V and J ends lost 5 bases and 0 bases respectively, with 11 bases between them. In nucleotides, the CDR3 is TGTGCCAGTAGTGATCAGGGGTATAGCAATCAGCCCCAGCATTTT. Its protein product is CASSDQGYSNQPQHF.

The rearrangement links TRBV9 to TRBJ2-7, with D maybe TRBD1 (5 bases). CDR1 is SGDLS and CDR2 is YYNGEE in the germline V gene. CDR3 length equals 14 residues. The ends were cut back, 7 bases at V and 2 bases at J, with 16 bases in the middle. The CDR3 sequence: CASSPAGRTYEQYF. The CDR3 bases are TGTGCCAGCTCCCCGGCAGGGCGTACCTACGAGCAGTACTTC.

The chain couples TRBV5-1 to TRBJ1-2; unclear D gene. Germline V gives CDR1 SGHRS, CDR2 YFSETQ. This CDR3 contains 11 residues. Trimming cost V 6 bases and J 2 bases, with 5 bases left between them. CDR3 in DNA: TGCGCCAGCAAAGGGAACTATGGCTACACCTTC. It yields the protein CASKGNYGYTF.

The rearrangement joins TRBV11-3 to TRBJ1-2; D possibly corresponds to TRBD1 (6 bases). Germline V gene lookup returns CDR1 SGHNT and CDR2 YENEEA. V lost 6 bases and J 1 base, leaving 21 bases between the germline ends. The CDR3 has 17 residues. For the CDR3, the DNA is TGTGCCAGCAGTAGTCAAGGGGGGACTGACAATAACTATGGCTACACCTTC. Encoded protein: CASSSQGGTDNNYGYTF.

This chain connects TRBV27 to TRBJ2-5; a weak D match, TRBD1 (6 bases). This CDR3 has 16 residues. The V gene lost 5 bases and the J gene lost 4 bases, with 20 bases spanning the gap. In germline, CDR1 is MNHEY, CDR2 SMNVEV (reference sequence). DNA of the CDR3: TGTGCCAGCAGTGCTCTCTGGGGGCCCACCCGAGAGACCCAGTACTTC. Its translation: CASSALWGPTRETQYF.

The chain employs TRBV9 and TRBJ2-1; 11 bases are shared with TRBD2. CDR1 and CDR2 from the germline V gene are SGDLS and YYNGEE. With V trimmed by 2 bases and J by 6 bases, 7 bases remained unmatched. CDR3 size: 16 residues. CDR3 DNA sequence: TGTGCCAGCAGCGTCAGTAGCGGGAGGGCCTCCAATGAGCAGTTCTTC. Protein: CASSVSSGRASNEQFF.

The chain carries TRBV30 and TRBJ2-3; D tentatively fits TRBD1 or TRBD2 (5 bases each). Germline V gene sequence: CDR1 GTSNPN, CDR2 SVGIG (reference sequence). V was clipped by 1 base and J by 6 bases, with 8 bases between them. CDR3 length: 12 amino acids. DNA of the CDR3: TGTGCCTGGAGTGCGGGGACCGATACGCAGTATTTT. The encoded protein is CAWSAGTDTQYF. The full variable domain, rest sourced from reference TRBV30 and TRBJ2-3, is SQTIHQWPATLVQPVGSPLSLECTVEGTSNPNLYWYRQAAGRGLQLLFYSVGIGQISSEVPQNLSASRPQDRQFILSSKKLLLSDSGFYLCAWSAGTDTQYFGPGTRLTVL.